Ten or more counts support the clone carrying this T cell receptor beta chain. This sample was taken from a study of T cells in Graves' hyperthyroidism and ophthalmopathy. Germline V gene lookup returns CDR1 DFQATT and CDR2 SNEGSKA (reference sequence). Trimming stripped 6 bases from V and 6 bases from J, with 12 bases between. The CDR3 runs to 11 residues. Amplification targeted TCR beta CDR3 regions from RNA transcripts. Using the HTBI primer set, a first-round RT-PCR was run on the TCR CDR3. TCRdb re-analysed the multiplex PCR reads in MiXCR, keeping a single row per CDR3 protein. The sample holds around 610,000 distinct CDR3 sequences, under 15% seen once.

The sample taken for sequencing was blood. The source is a woman between 35 and 50 years old with Graves' ophthalmopathy. The chain combines TRBV20-1 with TRBJ2-7; D is ambiguous. The CDR3 DNA is TGCAGTGCACCCAGCGTAGGCGAGCAGTACTTC. It encodes CSAPSVGEQYF.